This section outlines one TCR beta chain sequence together with its context. Its antigen remains unidentified. The sample holds no much larger clone one base away, and base qualities are not on file. Spanning cysteine to phenylalanine, the CDR3 consists of 12 amino acids. Only CDR3 DNA is held: 36 bases, read in frame from base 1. CDR1 and CDR2 (MNHEY, SVGAGI) derive from the germline V gene. Trimming removed 8 bases from V and 7 bases from J; the gene matches leave 5 bases unexplained. Collaborating institutions collected whole blood in K2EDTA tubes following their own protocols. Collaborator samples were shipped for TCRbeta analysis as frozen whole blood, isolated PBMCs, or DNA extracted from either sample type. The data were obtained in a study of blood T cell repertoires in COVID-19 (TCRdb year 2020). Study-wide context: Collaborator samples came from the United States, Italy and Spain and covered acute and convalescent phases of COVID-19. The samples were drawn from two sources: the first 160 participants of the ongoing ImmuneRACE study, and 1,000 to 1,500 subjects contributed by 6 global collaborators. Deeply sampled blood TCRbeta repertoires from subjects exposed to, actively infected with, or recovered from COVID-19 were included in the dataset. A de-identified subject ID, COVID-19 status, age in years and sex were almost always included in the sample metadata. The prospective study material was composed of cDNA or gDNA derived from T cells, B-cell-depleted T cells, or PBMCs. Where available, HLA class I and class II types were taken from metadata supplied by the sample provider and were not determined by assay-based typing. A freely available public database, intended as a resource for researchers studying the immune response to SARS-CoV-2, is where the repertoires were released.

Points the paper makes about the study in general: How much clinical and demographic metadata was included differed by source and by participant, and the metadata was provided uncurated.

TCRbeta CDR3 regions were amplified from genomic DNA using the immunoSEQ Assay, a bias-controlled multiplex PCR. On the study's bioinformatics: Within the assay, amplification of reference gene primers was used to estimate how many nucleated cells each sample contained. To quantify the absolute abundance of each unique TCRbeta CDR3 rearrangement, sequence reads were collapsed and filtered. For each sample, productive Simpson clonality was calculated as the square root of Simpson's diversity index over productive rearrangements. TCRdb carries this immuneACCESS record with in-frame sequences only. Its versions omit some clonotypes, under half of them owing to an unresolved V gene in the studies checked, with the rest unexplained. Clone size and the V and J calls come from that table; the DNA yielded D and trimming. The sample data list some 110,000 clones, and about 80% of these were observed just once. Around 7.6% of the sample belongs to the ten largest clones.

This sequence uses TRBV6-5 and TRBJ1-2, and 9 bases in between align with TRBD1. The sample consisted of peripheral blood. The sequence derives from a man aged 65 to 85 with active or convalescent COVID-19. The DNA is TGTGCCAGCGAGGGACAGGGAAGTGGCTACACCTTC. Protein translation: CASEGQGSGYTF.